The 16 T cell receptor beta chains listed next were all sequenced from one sample in a study of OX40 agonist ivuxolimab in advanced cancers. Using immunoSEQ multiplex PCR, the repertoire was profiled, and TCRdb retains in-frame clones only, with some absent. The data show 70,000 to 80,000 clones, with roughly 92% seen just once and under 8% held by the top ten. The sequencing used CD4+ or CD8+ T cells sorted from blood, collected in a trial of the OX40 agonist ivuxolimab. These receptors all come from an adult with an advanced solid tumor such as melanoma, head and neck, liver or kidney cancer.

The V gene is TRBV11-2, the J gene TRBJ1-2, with D unclear. CDR1 is SGHAT, CDR2 FQNNGV, per germline. The length of the CDR3 is 14 residues. Trimming removed 1 base at V and 2 bases at J, with 8 bases between. CDR3 sequence (DNA): TGTGCCAGCAGCTTAGGGTGGGGAAACTATGGCTACACCTTC. Protein product: CASSLGWGNYGYTF. The entire variable domain, with the rest obtained from reference TRBV11-2 and TRBJ1-2, is as follows: EAGVAQSPRYKIIEKRQSVAFWCNPISGHATLYWYQQILGQGPKLLIQFQNNGVVDDSQLPKDRFSAERLKGVDSTLKIQPAKLEDSAVYLCASSLGWGNYGYTFGSGTRLTVV.

The chain has TRBV21-1 and TRBJ1-1; the DNA was not compared with TRBD1, the D call given in the table. TRBV21-1 is an annotated pseudogene. The CDR3 runs to 17 residues. This chain's CDR3 is CASSKGVDRGQSTEAFF. The CDR3 DNA reads TGTGCCAGCAGCAAAGGAGTAGACAGGGGACAGAGCACTGAAGCTTTCTTT.

CDR3 sequence reads: CATQPSPGPSYEQYF. The DNA of the CDR3 is TGTGCCACTCAACCTTCACCGGGACCGAGCTACGAGCAGTACTTC. The rearrangement joins TRBV27 to TRBJ2-7, with D tentatively TRBD1 or TRBD2 (5 bases each). CDR1 and CDR2 (germline): MNHEY, SMNVEV (reference sequence). The CDR3 is 15 residues long. Trimming removed 10 bases at V and 3 bases at J, with 22 bases between.

This chain connects TRBV27 to TRBJ1-5, with a tentative D call TRBD1 (5 bases). This CDR3 is built from 15 residues. The germline V gene encodes CDR1 MNHEY and CDR2 SMNVEV (reference sequence). The germline V and J ends were trimmed by 8 bases and 0 bases, with 14 bases remaining between them. The DNA of the CDR3 is TGTGCCAGCTCGGCCGGGGGATATAGCAATCAGCCCCAGCATTTT. It yields the protein CASSAGGYSNQPQHF.

This clone was seen more than once but under ten times. The rearrangement uses TRBV30 and TRBJ1-1, with D possibly TRBD1 on 6 matching bases. This CDR3 contains 14 residues. Germline V CDR1 and CDR2: GTSNPN, SVGIG (reference sequence). The V end was cut by 3 bases, the J end by 1 base, with 12 bases between. Here the CDR3 DNA reads TGTGCCTGGAGGAAACGGGGACAGAACACTGAAGCTTTCTTT. Protein sequence: CAWRKRGQNTEAFF.

The chain has TRBV5-6 and TRBJ2-3, with a tentative D call TRBD1 (6 bases). In germline, CDR1 is SGHDT, CDR2 YYEEEE. V lost 0 bases, J lost 1 base, and 12 bases lay in between. The CDR3 runs to 16 residues. The CDR3 loop reads CASSLATWTGTDTQYF. DNA of the CDR3: TGTGCCAGCAGCTTGGCCACTTGGACAGGCACAGATACGCAGTATTTT. Complete variable domain (other parts from reference TRBV5-6 and TRBJ2-3): DAGVTQSPTHLIKTRGQQVTLRCSPKSGHDTVSWYQQALGQGPQFIFQYYEEEERQRGNFPDRFSGHQFPNYSSELNVNALLLGDSALYLCASSLATWTGTDTQYFGPGTRLTVL.

The V gene is TRBV5-8, the J gene TRBJ2-7; 9 bases line up with TRBD1. The germline V gene has CDR1 SGHTS and CDR2 YDEGEE. V was clipped by 5 bases and J by 5 bases; unmatched bases: 5. The CDR3 extends over 13 amino acids. This CDR3 is CASRPQGAHEQYF. The CDR3 DNA reads as TGTGCCAGCAGACCACAGGGGGCCCACGAGCAGTACTTC.

The CDR3 loop reads CASSEGTGRAEAFF. The CDR3 region has the DNA TGTGCCAGCAGCGAAGGGACAGGTCGGGCTGAAGCTTTCTTT. The chain combines TRBV25-1 with TRBJ1-1; 8 bases fit TRBD1. Looked up from germline, CDR1 is MGHDK and CDR2 is SYGVNS. The ends lost 6 bases at V and 6 bases at J; junction bases unmatched: 9. The CDR3 sequence is 14 residues long.

The chain uses TRBV19 and TRBJ1-1, with 8 positions matching TRBD1. Germline CDR1 reads LNHDA; CDR2 reads SQIVND (reference sequence). The trim removed 0 bases at V and 6 bases at J, leaving 0 bases unmatched. The CDR3 sequence is 13 residues long. The CDR3 nucleotides are TGTGCCAGTAGTATAGAACAGGGGGCTGAAGCTTTCTTT. This sequence encodes CASSIEQGAEAFF.

This clone showed up just a few times. The chain carries TRBV28 and TRBJ1-3; D ambiguous. The CDR3 is made up of 15 amino acids. Germline assignment: CDR1 MDHEN and CDR2 SYDVKM. Trimming took 3 bases from V and 0 from J, leaving 9 bases between them. CDR3 sequence (DNA): TGTGCCAGCAGTTTTGGGCAGTACTCTGGAAACACCATATATTTT. This sequence encodes CASSFGQYSGNTIYF.

This chain connects TRBV25-1 to TRBJ1-1, with 7 nucleotides matching TRBD1. The CDR3 has 12 residues. V shed 1 base, J shed 8 bases, and the junction held 1 base outside the gene matches. Germline values: CDR1 MGHDK, CDR2 SYGVNS. The DNA for the CDR3 is TGTGCCAGCAGTGAATGGGGACAGGAAGCTTTCTTT. Translating gives CASSEWGQEAFF.

This clone occurred once. The chain has TRBV5-4 and TRBJ1-4; D is possibly TRBD1 (5 bases). The germline V gene encodes CDR1 SGHNT and CDR2 YYREEE (reference sequence). V was shortened by 4 bases and J by 12 bases, with 16 bases between the two germline ends. The CDR3 is 13 amino acids. CDR3 residues: CASSPAGTDELFF. CDR3 nucleotides: TGTGCCAGCAGCCCGGCCGGGACCGACGAACTGTTTTTT.

The chain joins TRBV27 to TRBJ2-3; D tentatively fits TRBD1 or TRBD2 (5 bases each). The CDR3 loop spans 14 amino acids. Looked up from germline, CDR1 is MNHEY and CDR2 is SMNVEV (reference sequence). V lost 6 bases to trimming and J lost 1 base, with 11 bases between them. The DNA for the CDR3 is TGTGCCAGCAGCTCGGGACGCCGCACAGATACGCAGTATTTT. Its translation: CASSSGRRTDTQYF.

The rearrangement links TRBV7-8 to TRBJ2-1, with D possibly matching TRBD1 (6 bases). Germline CDR1 SGHVS, CDR2 FQNEAQ. Trimming stripped 2 bases from V and 5 bases from J, with 13 bases between. The CDR3 contains 15 residues. CDR3: CASSLRVEGDNEQFF. The CDR3 coding sequence is TGTGCCAGCAGCTTAAGGGTAGAGGGGGACAATGAGCAGTTCTTC. Supplemented by reference TRBV7-8 and TRBJ2-1, the full variable domain reads GAGVSQSPRYKVAKRGQDVALRCDPISGHVSLFWYQQALGQGPEFLTYFQNEAQLDKSGLPSDRFFAERPEGSVSTLKIQRTQQEDSAVYLCASSLRVEGDNEQFFGPGTRLTVL.

The J gene is TRBJ1-2, the V gene TRBV27; the match to TRBD1 covers 7 bases. With 5 bases clipped from V and 5 bases from J, the junction kept 8 bases outside the gene matches. CDR1 is MNHEY and CDR2 is SMNVEV in the germline V gene (reference sequence). The CDR3 runs to 14 residues. The CDR3 DNA is TGTGCCAGCAGTCCCATACGCAGGGGGTATGGCTACACCTTC. It is translated as CASSPIRRGYGYTF.

The rearrangement uses TRBV15 and TRBJ2-1; 8 bases are shared with TRBD1. The V gene end was trimmed by 4 bases and the J gene end by 8 bases; junction bases not matched to a gene: 7. This CDR3 region has 14 residues. CDR1 is LNHNV and CDR2 is YYDKDF in the germline V gene (reference sequence). CDR3 protein: CATSIWQGADEQFF. Written as DNA, the CDR3 is TGTGCCACCAGCATCTGGCAGGGGGCGGATGAGCAGTTCTTC.